This entry lists 28 T cell receptor beta chains sequenced from one sample in a study of cytomegalovirus exposure and HLA in healthy donors. The PCR contained 60 Vbeta and 13 Jbeta primers. Clones were read by immunoSEQ multiplex PCR, and TCRdb kept only the in-frame ones, dropping some. Of about 110,000 clones in the sample, approximately 70% were seen once. Material for sequencing was PBMCs. The origin of the receptors is a man between 40 and 49 years old in good health and CMV-seropositive.

This clone has just one count. This chain uses TRBV5-1 with TRBJ2-7; TRBD2 matches 13 bases. Germline V gene sequence: CDR1 SGHRS, CDR2 YFSETQ. After removal of 5 bases from V and 3 bases from J, the junction contained 5 bases not matched to a gene. The CDR3 consists of 15 residues. The CDR3 coding sequence is TGCGCCAGCAGAGCGGGACTAGCGGGATTCTACGAGCAGTACGTC. Its translation is CASRAGLAGFYEQYV.

The CDR3 DNA follows: TGCGCCAGCAGCTTGGGGTCCAGGGGGGCCCTCACCGGGGAGCTGTTTTTT. Its translation is CASSLGSRGALTGELFF. V and J are TRBV5-1 and TRBJ2-2, with a possible D match to TRBD1 (7 bases). Germline values: CDR1 SGHRS, CDR2 YFSETQ. Trimming removed 0 bases from V and 4 bases from J, with 16 bases in between. The CDR3 is 17 residues long.

The chain carries TRBV7-2 and TRBJ2-1, with D possibly matching TRBD2 (5 bases). There are 13 residues in the CDR3. V gave up 2 bases and J gave up 8 bases, with 10 bases separating them. Germline V gene data show CDR1 as SGHTA and CDR2 as FQGNSA. CDR3 region: CASSLTRVDEQFF. CDR3 nucleotide sequence: TGTGCCAGCAGCTTAACTAGGGTGGATGAGCAGTTCTTC. Variable domain in full (rest from reference TRBV7-2 and TRBJ2-1): GAGVSQSPSNKVTEKGKDVELRCDPISGHTALYWYRQSLGQGLEFLIYFQGNSAPDKSGLPSDRFSAERTGGSVSTLTIQRTQQEDSAVYLCASSLTRVDEQFFGPGTRLTVL.

J is TRBJ2-2 and V is TRBV5-4; D call uncertain. This CDR3 region has 13 residues. CDR1 is SGHNT and CDR2 is YYREEE in the germline V gene (reference sequence). Trimming removed 4 bases from V and 4 bases from J, with 8 bases in between. DNA for the CDR3: TGTGCCAGCAGCCCACCAGGCACCGGGGAGCTGTTTTTT. Translated, it gives CASSPPGTGELFF.

The rearrangement joins TRBV27 to TRBJ1-5; D gene unclear. CDR3 length equals 15 residues. V was pared by 2 bases and J by 0 bases, with 8 bases between. Germline CDR1 MNHEY, CDR2 SMNVEV (reference sequence). The CDR3 protein is CASSLERYSNQPQHF. In DNA form, the CDR3 reads TGTGCCAGCAGTTTAGAGAGATATAGCAATCAGCCCCAGCATTTT.

CDR3 coding DNA: TGTGCCAGCAGCTTCCGGGACAGGGAATGGGGAGCAGATACGCAGTATTTT. This encodes CASSFRDREWGADTQYF. This chain joins TRBV5-4 and TRBJ2-3, with TRBD1 matching over 9 bases. From germline, CDR1 is SGHNT and CDR2 YYREEE (reference sequence). CDR3 size: 17 residues. V dropped 2 bases and J dropped 4; count of bases not matched to a gene: 11.

The gene calls are TRBV29-1 and TRBJ2-1, with TRBD2 as a possible D gene (5 bases). CDR1 SQVTM and CDR2 ANQGSEA come from the germline V gene. This CDR3 comprises 11 residues. DNA for the CDR3: TGCATCGTGGGGAGTTACAATGAGCAGTTCTTC. Its translation is CIVGSYNEQFF.

This clone is termed medium-sized. The chain links TRBV18 to TRBJ2-2; a weak D match, TRBD2 (5 bases). The germline V gene encodes CDR1 KGHSH and CDR2 LQKENI. The CDR3 runs 16 residues. V was clipped by 0 bases and J by 3 bases, with 11 bases between them. CDR3 DNA sequence: TGTGCCAGCTCACCACCCGAGGGCCGGGACACCGGGGAGCTGTTTTTT. Its protein is CASSPPEGRDTGELFF.

The gene calls are TRBV11-2 and TRBJ2-5; no firm D call. CDR1 SGHAT and CDR2 FQNNGV come from the germline V gene. The CDR3 totals 13 residues. Between the trimmed V and J ends, which lost 0 bases and 4 bases, there was a span of 6 bases. CDR3 sequence reads: CASSLETRETQYF. The DNA of the CDR3 is TGTGCCAGCAGCTTAGAAACGCGAGAGACCCAGTACTTC. Variable domain in full (rest from reference TRBV11-2 and TRBJ2-5): EAGVAQSPRYKIIEKRQSVAFWCNPISGHATLYWYQQILGQGPKLLIQFQNNGVVDDSQLPKDRFSAERLKGVDSTLKIQPAKLEDSAVYLCASSLETRETQYFGPGTRLLVL.

A few counts support this clone. This chain links TRBV7-9 with TRBJ1-2; 7 bases line up with TRBD1. Germline V gene sequence: CDR1 SEHNR, CDR2 FQNEAQ (reference sequence). The CDR3 covers 18 residues. V lost 5 bases to trimming and J lost 2 bases; unmatched junction nucleotides: 17. CDR3 sequence (DNA): TGTGCCAGCAGCCTGGGGGCAGGACCGGGACAGCAAAACTATGGCTACACCTTC. It specifies CASSLGAGPGQQNYGYTF.

The V and J genes are TRBV6-5 and TRBJ1-2; 7 bases agree with TRBD1. The V segment lost 7 bases and the J segment 4 bases; nucleotides outside the gene matches: 6. CDR3 length equals 13 residues. In germline, CDR1 is MNHEY, CDR2 SVGAGI. In DNA form, the CDR3 reads TGTGCCAGCACCCAGAAGGGGGCCTATGGCTACACCTTC. As protein: CASTQKGAYGYTF.

This clone was picked up a small number of times. V is TRBV2 and J is TRBJ2-1, with a weak D call TRBD2 (6 bases). The germline gives CDR1 SNHLY, CDR2 FYNNEI. This CDR3 has 13 amino acids. Trimming removed 7 bases at V and 4 bases at J, with 11 bases between. The CDR3 DNA follows: TGTGCCAGCAATCCCGGGACTTACAATGAGCAGTTCTTC. Residues: CASNPGTYNEQFF.

The rearrangement uses TRBV28 and TRBJ1-4, with D maybe TRBD1 (5 bases). The V end lost 1 base, the J end lost 2 bases, and 8 bases lay between the germline ends. The length of the CDR3 is 15 residues. CDR1 MDHEN and CDR2 SYDVKM come from the germline V gene. CDR3 in amino acids: CASSLFGATNEKLFF. Here the CDR3 DNA reads TGTGCCAGCAGTTTATTTGGGGCCACTAATGAAAAACTGTTTTTT.

This chain joins TRBV6-1 and TRBJ2-2, with D maybe TRBD2 (5 bases). The germline V and J ends were trimmed by 7 bases and 4 bases, with 10 bases remaining between them. This CDR3 contains 13 residues. CDR1 and CDR2 from the germline V gene are MNHNS and SASEGT. The chain's CDR3 is CASTITSTGELFF. DNA for the CDR3: TGTGCCAGCACCATTACTAGCACCGGGGAGCTGTTTTTT.

In this sample, this clone turned up a few times. The V and J genes are TRBV7-9 and TRBJ2-1; D is uncertain. CDR3 length: 12 residues. The ends were cut back, 5 bases at V and 8 bases at J, with 10 bases in the middle. Germline V CDR1 and CDR2: SEHNR, FQNEAQ (reference sequence). Here the CDR3 DNA reads TGTGCCAGCAGCCAACTCCCCCATGAGCAGTTCTTC. The encoded protein is CASSQLPHEQFF.

This clone has only a few counts. V gene TRBV6-5 combines with J gene TRBJ1-1; 9 nucleotides line up with TRBD1. CDR1 is MNHEY and CDR2 is SVGAGI in the germline V gene. Losses at the gene ends were 0 bases for V and 5 bases for J; bases not matched to a gene: 4. The CDR3 contains 15 residues. CDR3 DNA: TGTGCCAGCAGTTACTCGGACAGGGGAGCGACTGAAGCTTTCTTT. This encodes CASSYSDRGATEAFF.

The CDR3 DNA follows: TGCGCCAGCAGCCAGTCCCCGGCGGGGGAGGACAATGAGCAGTTCTTC. This encodes CASSQSPAGEDNEQFF. The chain links TRBV4-1 to TRBJ2-1, with 7 bases that match TRBD2. This CDR3 region has 16 residues. Germline lookup yields CDR1 MGHRA and CDR2 YSYEKL. V lost 3 bases to trimming and J lost 5 bases; unmatched junction nucleotides: 10.

This clone was observed a handful of times. This chain joins TRBV10-1 and TRBJ2-1; TRBD2 matches 13 bases. The CDR3 runs to 14 residues. Germline V gene lookup returns CDR1 WNHNN and CDR2 SYGVQD (reference sequence). The V gene end was trimmed by 8 bases and the J gene end by 9 bases; junction bases not matched to a gene: 7. For the CDR3, the DNA is TGCGCCAGCTCCTCCGGGACTAGCGGGACTGAGCAGTTCTTC. Its protein product is CASSSGTSGTEQFF.

The genes are TRBV25-1 and TRBJ1-5; tentative D call: TRBD1 (5 bases). This CDR3 spans 11 amino acids. Trimming shortened V by 4 bases and J by 12 bases, and 10 bases separated the two germline ends. Looked up from germline, CDR1 is MGHDK and CDR2 is SYGVNS. The CDR3 region is CASSGQGGQHF. CDR3 nucleotide sequence: TGTGCCAGCAGTGGGCAGGGTGGCCAGCATTTT.

In nucleotides, the CDR3 is TGTGCCAGCAAGGGGGCGGACTATGGCTACACCTTC. Its protein product is CASKGADYGYTF. The chain joins TRBV6-4 to TRBJ1-2; 7 positions match TRBD1. With V trimmed by 7 bases and J by 3 bases, 2 bases remained unmatched. The germline V gene encodes CDR1 MRHNA and CDR2 SNTAGT. This CDR3 is built from 12 residues.

The J gene is TRBJ1-2, the V gene TRBV5-1; possibly TRBD1 for D (5 bases). Trimming took off 1 base at V and 4 bases at J, with 11 bases between the two ends. The CDR3 contains 14 residues. Germline loops: CDR1 SGHRS, CDR2 YFSETQ. The CDR3 region has the DNA TGCGCCAGCAGCTTGAAGCAGGGAAGCTATGGCTACACCTTC. Encoded protein: CASSLKQGSYGYTF.

The genes are TRBV5-8 and TRBJ2-5; TRBD1 is a possible D gene (6 bases). Trimming stripped 4 bases from V and 2 bases from J, with 9 bases between. Germline values: CDR1 SGHTS, CDR2 YDEGEE. The CDR3 spans 13 residues. This CDR3 reads CASSPDRQETQYF. The DNA of the CDR3 is TGTGCCAGCAGCCCCGACAGGCAAGAGACCCAGTACTTC.

This chain uses TRBV5-1 with TRBJ1-4; tentative D call: TRBD1 (6 bases). Germline CDR1 SGHRS, CDR2 YFSETQ. Trimming took off 0 bases at V and 7 bases at J, with 19 bases between the two ends. The length of the CDR3 is 17 residues. The CDR3 spells CASSLGGSWGRAEKLFF. As DNA, the CDR3 is TGCGCCAGCAGCTTGGGAGGTAGCTGGGGGCGCGCTGAAAAACTGTTTTTT.

This clone was seen just once. This chain uses TRBV27 with TRBJ2-3; TRBD1 agrees at 7 bases. The CDR3 is made up of 16 amino acids. The V gene end was trimmed by 1 base and the J gene end by 0 bases; junction bases not matched to a gene: 4. Germline-derived CDR1 and CDR2 are MNHEY and SMNVEV (reference sequence). The CDR3 spells CASSLWDRLSTDTQYF. In DNA form, the CDR3 reads TGTGCCAGCAGTTTATGGGACAGATTAAGCACAGATACGCAGTATTTT.

The chain links TRBV30 to TRBJ1-1; D is uncertain. Trimming cost V 7 bases and J 4 bases, with 16 bases left between them. The CDR3 is made up of 13 amino acids. Looked up from germline, CDR1 is GTSNPN and CDR2 is SVGIG (reference sequence). CDR3 loop: CASIPGQPTEAFF. CDR3 sequence (DNA): TGTGCCTCCATACCAGGCCAACCCACTGAAGCTTTCTTT.

The V gene is TRBV19, the J gene TRBJ2-1; D ambiguous. The CDR3 has 15 amino acids. The V end was cut by 7 bases, the J end by 0 bases, with 13 bases between. The germline gives CDR1 LNHDA, CDR2 SQIVND (reference sequence). CDR3 in amino acids: CASIPSGSSYNEQFF. For the CDR3, the DNA is TGTGCCAGTATTCCCTCAGGAAGCTCCTACAATGAGCAGTTCTTC.

This chain connects TRBV7-2 to TRBJ2-5; the D gene is possibly TRBD2 (5 bases). The CDR3 is 13 residues long. Germline V lookup: CDR1 SGHTA, CDR2 FQGNSA. Trimming took 2 bases from V and 5 from J, leaving 9 bases between them. The CDR3 region has the DNA TGTGCCAGCAGCTTACTGACTACCGAGACCCAGTACTTC. This encodes CASSLLTTETQYF.

The chain carries TRBV6-5 and TRBJ2-7; 9 bases map to TRBD2. V shed 4 bases and J 6 bases; nucleotides not matched to a gene: 7. The CDR3 spans 14 residues. Germline-derived CDR1 and CDR2 are MNHEY and SVGAGI. The CDR3 spells CASSWGSGSGEQYF. The CDR3 coding sequence is TGTGCCAGCAGTTGGGGTAGCGGGAGCGGCGAGCAGTACTTC.